Sequencing of this T cell receptor beta chain was carried out in a study of cytotoxic CD8 clonotypes in ibrutinib-treated CLL. Study information: Partial responses numbered some 24 and complete responses 2; after a median about 72 months, roughly 14 stayed remitted and approximately twelve progressed. General study points: Treatment left the uncommon public clonotypes either contracted or stable in frequency. Researchers report that baseline clonality outpaced age-matched healthy donors and tracked circulating CD8+ T-cell counts. Clonality rose at ibrutinib response and fell back toward baseline at progression.

Sequencing used immunoSEQ multiplex PCR; TCRdb keeps in-frame clones, though not all of them. The table shows fewer than 50,000 clones, with approximately 65% occurring only once. The CDR3 spans 12 residues. CDR1 SNHLY and CDR2 FYNNEI come from the germline V gene. Trimming took off 5 bases at V and 4 bases at J, with 8 bases between the two ends. Points on this clone: The antigen is undetermined.

The sequenced sample was PBMCs, obtained after 24 months of ibrutinib treatment. The receptor's source is a human donor with chronic lymphocytic leukemia. V is TRBV2 and J is TRBJ1-2; D is possibly TRBD1 (6 bases). In DNA form, the CDR3 reads TGTGCCAGCAGTAGACAGGCCTATGGCTACACCTTC. It codes for CASSRQAYGYTF.